The 17 T cell receptor beta chains below were found in one sample sequenced in a study of graft-versus-host responses after intestinal transplantation. Intraepithelial lymphocytes and lamina propria lymphocytes were released through processing of graft tissue. Some clones are missing from TCRdb's copy, which holds only in-frame ones; the method was immunoSEQ multiplex PCR. The sample records around 13,000 clones, 74% being singletons. Sequenced here: ileum tissue, sampled 16 days after intestinal transplant. The receptors were gathered from a human patient who received an intestinal transplant, so some T cells may come from the graft donor.

This clone was observed a few times. J is TRBJ2-7 and V is TRBV6-1, with D unresolved. This CDR3 spans 10 amino acids. CDR1 is MNHNS, CDR2 SASEGT, per germline. The ends were cut back, 8 bases at V and 3 bases at J, with 5 bases in the middle. CDR3 loop: CASGSYEQYF. CDR3 nucleotides: TGTGCCAGCGGCAGCTACGAGCAGTACTTC.

The chain couples TRBV5-4 to TRBJ2-4; D remains ambiguous. CDR3 size: 14 residues. V was clipped by 1 base and J by 0 bases, with 5 bases between them. The germline gives CDR1 SGHNT, CDR2 YYREEE (reference sequence). CDR3 loop: CASSLPGAKNIQYF. CDR3 coding DNA: TGTGCCAGCAGCTTGCCAGGAGCCAAAAACATTCAGTACTTC.

In its sample, this clone is medium-sized. DNA of the CDR3: TGCGCCAGCAGCCAAGTTCCAGTAAGCGGGGCCGAGCAGTACTTC. Protein product: CASSQVPVSGAEQYF. The genes are TRBV4-1 and TRBJ2-7, with 7 bases aligning to TRBD2. Germline V gene lookup returns CDR1 MGHRA and CDR2 YSYEKL. This CDR3 is built from 15 residues. V dropped 1 base and J dropped 6; count of bases not matched to a gene: 9.

In its sample, this clone was seen a few times. V is TRBV5-1 and J is TRBJ1-4; D not resolved. The V gene's germline CDR1 is SGHRS and CDR2 YFSETQ. V lost 4 bases, J lost 0 bases, and 10 bases lay in between. CDR3 size: 15 residues. The CDR3 loop reads CASSPSGATNEKLFF. CDR3 in DNA: TGCGCCAGCAGCCCCTCCGGGGCAACTAATGAAAAACTGTTTTTT.

This clone was counted a few times. The chain carries TRBV6-6 and TRBJ2-1; the D is unclear. The CDR3 runs to 12 residues. V shed 6 bases and J shed 6 bases, with 9 bases lying between them. The germline CDR1 and CDR2 sequences are MNHNY and SVGAGI (reference sequence). The CDR3 loop reads CASRSISNEQFF. As DNA, the CDR3 is TGTGCCAGCAGATCAATTAGCAATGAGCAGTTCTTC.

The count of this clone is one. A junction end diverges from the germline sequence, so it may reflect a read error. Other DNA sequences from this sample encode an identical CDR3 as well. The chain employs TRBV5-1 and TRBJ1-2, with 7 nucleotides matching TRBD1. The V gene's germline CDR1 is SGHRS and CDR2 YFSETQ. There are 15 residues in the CDR3. In DNA, the CDR3 is TGTGCCAGCAGCCCCCTCAGGGGGTCTAACTATGGCTACACCTTC. It encodes CASSPLRGSNYGYTF.

The chain links TRBV1 to TRBJ1-6; the table names TRBD1, a call not compared with the DNA. TRBV1 is labeled a pseudogene. The CDR3 totals 21 residues. The DNA of the CDR3 is TGCACCAGCAGCCAAGTGAAGAACGCGGACAGGAACCCAACTAATAATTCACCCCTCCACTTT. Its translation is CTSSQVKNADRNPTNNSPLHF.

The chain recombines TRBV10-1 with TRBJ1-3; no clear D gene. Trimming removed 2 bases at V and 0 bases at J, with 14 bases between. Germline lookup yields CDR1 WNHNN and CDR2 SYGVQD (reference sequence). The CDR3 is 17 residues long. CDR3 region: CASSEKDPSGSGNTIYF. CDR3 sequence (DNA): TGCGCCAGCAGTGAGAAGGATCCGAGCGGCTCTGGAAACACCATATATTTT.

This clone showed up just once. The chain uses TRBV4-1 and TRBJ2-7; 8 bases are shared with TRBD1. CDR1 is MGHRA and CDR2 is YSYEKL in the germline V gene. This CDR3 is built from 15 residues. The junction had 4 bases not matched to a gene; V was cut back by 1 base and J by 2 bases. The CDR3 coding sequence is TGCGCCAGCAGCCAAGTGGGGACAGGCCCCTACGAGCAGTACTTC. Protein sequence: CASSQVGTGPYEQYF.

This clone has a handful of counts. The chain is built from TRBV6-6 and TRBJ1-1; 9 nucleotides match TRBD1. The CDR3 extends over 13 amino acids. Germline V gene lookup returns CDR1 MNHNY and CDR2 SVGAGI (reference sequence). V gave up 6 bases and J gave up 4 bases; unmatched junction bases: 3. The CDR3 here is CASRIQGATEAFF. CDR3 sequence (DNA): TGTGCCAGCAGGATACAGGGGGCCACTGAAGCTTTCTTT.

CDR3 coding DNA: TGTGCCAGCAGCTTTAGAAGGGGGCTTCCCTCCTACGAGCAGTACTTC. Its translation: CASSFRRGLPSYEQYF. The chain joins TRBV7-2 to TRBJ2-7; 7 bases are shared with TRBD1. V lost 3 bases, J lost 0 bases, and 8 bases stayed unmatched. The CDR3 loop spans 16 amino acids. The germline V gene has CDR1 SGHTA and CDR2 FQGNSA.

V usage is TRBV7-2 and J usage is TRBJ2-7, with 9 nucleotides matching TRBD1. V dropped 3 bases and J dropped 5; count of bases not matched to a gene: 5. The length of the CDR3 is 14 residues. Germline lookup yields CDR1 SGHTA and CDR2 FQGNSA. The CDR3 region is CASSFRTGDNEQYF. The CDR3 DNA sequence: TGTGCCAGCAGCTTCCGGACAGGGGACAACGAGCAGTACTTC.

CDR3 in amino acids: CASSSRTAGEQYF. The CDR3 DNA reads as TGTGCCAGCAGCTCCCGGACCGCGGGGGAGCAGTACTTC. This chain joins TRBV11-2 and TRBJ2-7; perhaps TRBD2 as D (6 bases). The CDR3 has 13 amino acids. From germline, CDR1 is SGHAT and CDR2 FQNNGV. Trimming removed 4 bases from V and 7 bases from J, with 14 bases in between.

The chain carries TRBV4-1 and TRBJ1-1; D possibly corresponds to TRBD1 (6 bases). V lost 4 bases to trimming and J lost 1 base, with 10 bases between them. CDR3 length: 14 amino acids. CDR1 is MGHRA, CDR2 YSYEKL, per germline. For the CDR3, the DNA is TGCGCCAGCAGCCCCGGACAGCAGAACACTGAAGCTTTCTTT. It codes for CASSPGQQNTEAFF.

The CDR3 bases are TGTGCCAGCAGCTTAGTTCGGGGGGGCTATGGCTACACCTTC. Translation: CASSLVRGGYGYTF. The chain is built from TRBV7-2 and TRBJ1-2; D is possibly TRBD1 (5 bases). The V end lost 1 base, the J end lost 4 bases, and 10 bases lay between the germline ends. The CDR3 is made up of 14 amino acids. Germline V lookup: CDR1 SGHTA, CDR2 FQGNSA.

In its sample, this clone is large. The J gene is TRBJ1-6, the V gene TRBV9; TRBD1 is a possible D gene (5 bases). Germline CDR1 reads SGDLS; CDR2 reads YYNGEE. The V gene lost 0 bases and the J gene lost 8 bases, with 6 bases spanning the gap. The CDR3 covers 13 residues. CDR3 nucleotides: TGTGCCAGCAGCGTAGGGGGCGATTCACCCCTCCACTTT. Translating it yields CASSVGGDSPLHF.

This rearrangement joins TRBV4-1 to TRBJ1-2; no clear D gene. The CDR3 has 15 residues. The ends were cut back, 3 bases at V and 6 bases at J, with 17 bases in the middle. Germline V gene sequence: CDR1 MGHRA, CDR2 YSYEKL. CDR3 in amino acids: CASSHPLIGENGYTF. The CDR3, as DNA: TGCGCCAGCAGCCATCCTCTCATCGGGGAGAATGGCTACACCTTC.